This T cell receptor beta chain was captured in a study of T-cell reconstitution after alpha-beta-depleted transplantation in children. The V end lost 2 bases, the J end lost 13 bases, and 13 bases lay between the germline ends. The CDR3 consists of 12 residues. The TCRbeta library incorporated unique molecular identifiers. TCRdb re-analysed the PCR reads in MiXCR, keeping a single row per CDR3 protein. The repertoire holds about 540,000 distinct CDR3 sequences, about 16% seen once, with about 3.1% in the top ten. The V call is TRBV12-3 or TRBV12-4, the J call TRBJ2-3; D is unresolved. The source was PBMCs from the stem cell graft donor, collected from the stem cell graft. This sequence originates from a human donor who donated a stem cell graft to a child with acute lymphoblastic leukemia. CDR3: CASSLYSGIEYF. CDR3 nucleotide sequence: TGTGCCAGCAGTTTATATTCAGGAATTGAGTATTTT.